This T cell receptor (beta chain) emerged from a study of blood T cell repertoires in COVID-19. V was pared by 1 base and J by 3 bases, with 7 bases between. The CDR3 extends over 15 amino acids. Germline CDR1 SGHTA, CDR2 FQGNSA. The protocol was immunoSEQ multiplex PCR, while the TCRdb copy is restricted to in-frame clones and leaves out a portion. In the table there are under 400,000 clones, 70% to 90% of which are singletons. The gene calls are TRBV7-2 and TRBJ1-6; the D gene is possibly TRBD1 (5 bases). Input material: PBMCs or T cells enriched from blood (not recorded which). The source of this sequence is a woman aged 40 to 49 with acute COVID-19. The CDR3 region is CASSLGQSYNSPLHF. The CDR3 bases are TGTGCCAGCAGCTTAGGACAGAGCTATAATTCACCCCTCCACTTT.